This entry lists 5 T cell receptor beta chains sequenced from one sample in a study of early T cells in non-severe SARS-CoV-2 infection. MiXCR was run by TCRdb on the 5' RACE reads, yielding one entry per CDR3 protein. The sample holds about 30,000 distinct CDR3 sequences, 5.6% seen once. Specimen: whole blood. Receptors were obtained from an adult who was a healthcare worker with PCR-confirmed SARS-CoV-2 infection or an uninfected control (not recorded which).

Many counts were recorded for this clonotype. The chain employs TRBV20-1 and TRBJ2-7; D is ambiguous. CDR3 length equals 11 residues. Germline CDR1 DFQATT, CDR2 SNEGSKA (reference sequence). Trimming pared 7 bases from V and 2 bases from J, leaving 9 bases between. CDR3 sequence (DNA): TGCAGTGTGGCCGGAACCTACGAGCAGTACTTC. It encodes CSVAGTYEQYF.

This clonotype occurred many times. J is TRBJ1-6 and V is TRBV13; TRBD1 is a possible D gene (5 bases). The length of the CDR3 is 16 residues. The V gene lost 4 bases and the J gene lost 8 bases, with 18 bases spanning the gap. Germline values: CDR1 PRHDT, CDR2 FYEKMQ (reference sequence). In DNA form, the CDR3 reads TGTGCCAGCAGCTACGGAAGGGGCAGGGTGGATTCACCCCTCCACTTT. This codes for CASSYGRGRVDSPLHF.

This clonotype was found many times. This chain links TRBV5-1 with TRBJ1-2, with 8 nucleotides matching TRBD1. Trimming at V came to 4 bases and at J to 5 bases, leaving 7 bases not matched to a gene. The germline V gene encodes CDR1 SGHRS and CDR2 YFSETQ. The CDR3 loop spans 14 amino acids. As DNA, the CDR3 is TGCGCCAGCAGCGCGGGACAGGTGGAGTATGGCTACACCTTC. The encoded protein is CASSAGQVEYGYTF.

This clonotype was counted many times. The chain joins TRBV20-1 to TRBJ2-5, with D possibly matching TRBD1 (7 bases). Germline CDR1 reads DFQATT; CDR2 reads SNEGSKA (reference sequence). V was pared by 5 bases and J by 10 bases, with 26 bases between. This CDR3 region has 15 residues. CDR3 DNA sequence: TGCAGTGCTGGAGGGGACAGCTCGAAGGAGGCGGTCCAGTACTTC. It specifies CSAGGDSSKEAVQYF.

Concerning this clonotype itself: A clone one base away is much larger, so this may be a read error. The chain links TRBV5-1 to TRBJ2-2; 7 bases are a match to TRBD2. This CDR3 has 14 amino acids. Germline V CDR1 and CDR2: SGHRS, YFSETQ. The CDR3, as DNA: TGCGCCAGCGGCCTAGGACTAGATGTCGGGGAGCTGTATTTT. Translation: CASGLGLDVGELYF.